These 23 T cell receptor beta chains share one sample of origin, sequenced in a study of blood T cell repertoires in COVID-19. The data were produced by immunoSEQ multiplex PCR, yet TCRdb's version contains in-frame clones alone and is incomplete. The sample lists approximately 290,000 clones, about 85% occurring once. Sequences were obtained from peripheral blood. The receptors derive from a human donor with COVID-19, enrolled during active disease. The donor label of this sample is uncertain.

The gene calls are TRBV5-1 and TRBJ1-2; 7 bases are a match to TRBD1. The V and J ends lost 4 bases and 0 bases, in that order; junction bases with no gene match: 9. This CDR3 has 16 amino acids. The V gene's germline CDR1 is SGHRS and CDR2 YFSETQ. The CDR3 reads CASSPGTARSNYGYTF. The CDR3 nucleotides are TGCGCCAGCAGCCCCGGGACAGCCAGATCTAACTATGGCTACACCTTC.

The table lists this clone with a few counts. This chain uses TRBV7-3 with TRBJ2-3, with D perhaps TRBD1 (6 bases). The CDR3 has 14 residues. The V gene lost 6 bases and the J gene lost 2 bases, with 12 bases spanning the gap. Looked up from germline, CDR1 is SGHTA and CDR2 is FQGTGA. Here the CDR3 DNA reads TGTGCCAGCAGGGGGGCGGTAGTCACAGATACGCAGTATTTT. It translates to CASRGAVVTDTQYF.

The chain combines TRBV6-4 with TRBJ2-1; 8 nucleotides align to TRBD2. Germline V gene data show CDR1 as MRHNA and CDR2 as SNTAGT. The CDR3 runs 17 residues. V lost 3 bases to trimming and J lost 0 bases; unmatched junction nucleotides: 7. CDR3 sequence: CASSDQGLAGSYNEQFF. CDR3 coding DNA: TGTGCCAGCAGTGATCAAGGACTAGCCGGCTCCTACAATGAGCAGTTCTTC.

The CDR3 bases are TGTGCCATCTCACGGACAGGGGTCGTTGTGGAGCCCCAGCATTTT. Translating it yields CAISRTGVVVEPQHF. The chain is built from TRBV6-5 and TRBJ1-5; TRBD1 aligns across 9 bases. Germline V lookup: CDR1 MNHEY, CDR2 SVGAGI. CDR3 length: 15 residues. Trimming removed 10 bases from V and 8 bases from J; junction bases left unmatched: 15.

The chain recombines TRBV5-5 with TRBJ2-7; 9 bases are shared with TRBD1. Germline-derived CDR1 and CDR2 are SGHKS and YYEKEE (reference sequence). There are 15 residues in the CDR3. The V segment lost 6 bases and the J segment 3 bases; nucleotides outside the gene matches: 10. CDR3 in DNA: TGTGCCAGCAACCCGGGACAGGGCCTACTCTACGAGCAGTACTTC. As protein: CASNPGQGLLYEQYF.

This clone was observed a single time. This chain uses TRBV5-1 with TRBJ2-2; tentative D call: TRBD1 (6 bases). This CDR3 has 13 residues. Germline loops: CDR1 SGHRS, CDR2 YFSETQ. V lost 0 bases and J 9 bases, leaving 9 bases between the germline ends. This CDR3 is CASSLAQGWELFF. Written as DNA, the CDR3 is TGCGCCAGCAGCTTGGCCCAGGGGTGGGAGCTGTTTTTT. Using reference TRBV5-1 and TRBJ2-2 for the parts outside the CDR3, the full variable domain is KAGVTQTPRYLIKTRGQQVTLSCSPISGHRSVSWYQQTPGQGLQFLFEYFSETQRNKGNFPGRFSGRQFSNSRSEMNVSTLELGDSALYLCASSLAQGWELFFGEGSRLTVL.

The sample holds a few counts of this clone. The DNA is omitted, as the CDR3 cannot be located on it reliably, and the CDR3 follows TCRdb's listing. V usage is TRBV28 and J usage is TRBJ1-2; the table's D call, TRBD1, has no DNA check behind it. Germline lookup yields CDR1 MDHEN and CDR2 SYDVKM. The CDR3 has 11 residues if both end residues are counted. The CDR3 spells CASSFAGGAVW.

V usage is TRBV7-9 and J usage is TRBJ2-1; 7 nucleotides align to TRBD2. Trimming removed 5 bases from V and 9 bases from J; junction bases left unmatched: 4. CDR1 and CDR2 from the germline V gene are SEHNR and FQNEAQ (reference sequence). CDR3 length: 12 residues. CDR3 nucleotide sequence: TGTGCCAGCAGCGGGCGGGAGCCTGAGCAGTTCTTC. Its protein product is CASSGREPEQFF.

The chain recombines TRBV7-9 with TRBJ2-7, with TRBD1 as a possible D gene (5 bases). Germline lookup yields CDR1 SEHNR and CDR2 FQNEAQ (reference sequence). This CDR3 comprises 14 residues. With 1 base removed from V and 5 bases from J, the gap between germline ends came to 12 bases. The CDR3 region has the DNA TGTGCCAGCAGCTTAGGTACAGGACGCAACGAGCAGTACTTC. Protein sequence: CASSLGTGRNEQYF.

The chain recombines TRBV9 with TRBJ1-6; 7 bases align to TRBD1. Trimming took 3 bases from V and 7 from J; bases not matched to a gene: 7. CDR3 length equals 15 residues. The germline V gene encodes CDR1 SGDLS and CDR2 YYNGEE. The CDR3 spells CASSGSGTENSPLHF. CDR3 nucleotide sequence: TGTGCCAGCAGCGGGTCCGGGACAGAAAATTCACCCCTCCACTTT.

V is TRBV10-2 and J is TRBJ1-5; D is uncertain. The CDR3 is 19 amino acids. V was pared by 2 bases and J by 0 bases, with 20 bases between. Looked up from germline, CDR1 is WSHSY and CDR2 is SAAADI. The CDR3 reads CASSETLWAGNYSNQPQHF. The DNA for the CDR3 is TGCGCCAGCAGTGAGACCCTTTGGGCAGGAAATTATAGCAATCAGCCCCAGCATTTT.

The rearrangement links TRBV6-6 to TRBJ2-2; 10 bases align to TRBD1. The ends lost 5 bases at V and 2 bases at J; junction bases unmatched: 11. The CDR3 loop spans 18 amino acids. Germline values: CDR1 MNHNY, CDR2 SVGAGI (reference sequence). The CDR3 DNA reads TGTGCCAGCAGTCCAGAGCCGGGACAGGGGTCAAACACCGGGGAGCTGTTTTTT. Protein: CASSPEPGQGSNTGELFF.

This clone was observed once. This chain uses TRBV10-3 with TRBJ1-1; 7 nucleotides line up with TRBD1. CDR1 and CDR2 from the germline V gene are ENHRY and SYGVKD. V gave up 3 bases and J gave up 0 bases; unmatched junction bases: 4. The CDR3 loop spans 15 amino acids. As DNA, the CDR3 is TGTGCCATCAGTGACGAGGACAGGATGAACACTGAAGCTTTCTTT. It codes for CAISDEDRMNTEAFF.

The CDR3 region has the DNA TGTGCCAGCTCACCAGCCGGGACAGGGGATAACTGGCAGCCCCAGCATTTT. The encoded protein is CASSPAGTGDNWQPQHF. The chain employs TRBV18 and TRBJ1-5, with 10 bases fitting TRBD1. Losses at the gene ends were 2 bases for V and 7 bases for J; bases not matched to a gene: 11. Germline CDR1 KGHSH, CDR2 LQKENI. The CDR3 has 17 residues.

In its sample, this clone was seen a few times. CDR3 region: CASSQLRGWQGRASEKLFF. The CDR3 nucleotides are TGTGCCAGCAGCCAGCTCCGGGGGTGGCAGGGAAGAGCCTCTGAAAAACTGTTTTTT. The chain couples TRBV14 to TRBJ1-4; D might be TRBD1 (5 bases). The germline gives CDR1 SGHDN, CDR2 FVKESK. This CDR3 spans 19 amino acids. Trimming shortened V by 3 bases and J by 7 bases, and 27 bases separated the two germline ends.

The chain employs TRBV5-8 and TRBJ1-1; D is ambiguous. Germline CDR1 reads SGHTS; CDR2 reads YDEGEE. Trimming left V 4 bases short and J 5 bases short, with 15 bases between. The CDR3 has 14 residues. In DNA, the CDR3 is TGTGCCAGCAGCCGGGGATTTTTCAGGACTGAAGCTTTCTTT. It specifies CASSRGFFRTEAFF.

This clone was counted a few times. The DNA of the CDR3 is TGTGCCAGCAGCTTGAGTCGGGGTAGAACCTACGAGCAGTACTTC. Its translation: CASSLSRGRTYEQYF. The gene calls are TRBV11-2 and TRBJ2-7; a possible D gene is TRBD2 (5 bases). CDR3 length: 15 amino acids. V was shortened by 3 bases and J by 2 bases, with 14 bases between the two germline ends. In germline, CDR1 is SGHAT, CDR2 FQNNGV.

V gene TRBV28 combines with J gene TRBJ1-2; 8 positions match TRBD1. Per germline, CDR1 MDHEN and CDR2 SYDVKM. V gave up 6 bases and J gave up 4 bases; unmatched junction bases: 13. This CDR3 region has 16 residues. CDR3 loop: CASRMPAGTGIYGYTF. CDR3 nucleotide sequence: TGTGCCAGCAGGATGCCGGCGGGGACAGGAATCTATGGCTACACCTTC.

The DNA of the CDR3 is TGTGCCAGCAGCTTAGCCGAGGGGACAGGGGTAAACACCATATATTTT. This translates into CASSLAEGTGVNTIYF. J is TRBJ1-3 and V is TRBV7-8; 10 nucleotides align to TRBD1. Trimming removed 0 bases from V and 6 bases from J; junction bases left unmatched: 5. The CDR3 is made up of 16 amino acids. CDR1 and CDR2 from the germline V gene are SGHVS and FQNEAQ.

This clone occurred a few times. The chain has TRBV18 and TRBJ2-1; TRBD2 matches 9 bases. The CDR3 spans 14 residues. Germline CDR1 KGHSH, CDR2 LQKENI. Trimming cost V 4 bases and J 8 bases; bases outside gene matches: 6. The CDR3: CASSLSGTSYEQFF. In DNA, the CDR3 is TGTGCCAGCTCACTTTCCGGGACTAGCTATGAGCAGTTCTTC.

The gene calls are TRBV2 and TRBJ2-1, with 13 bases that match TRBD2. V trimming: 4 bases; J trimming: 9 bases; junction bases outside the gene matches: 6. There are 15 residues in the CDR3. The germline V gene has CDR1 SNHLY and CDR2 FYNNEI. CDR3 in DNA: TGTGCCAGCAGTGGGACTAGCGGGAGAAGGGGTGAGCAGTTCTTC. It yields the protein CASSGTSGRRGEQFF.

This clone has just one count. The CDR3 reads CASRTTSGSAAGELFF. In DNA form, the CDR3 reads TGTGCCAGCAGAACGACTAGCGGGAGCGCCGCCGGGGAGCTGTTTTTT. The chain uses TRBV7-2 and TRBJ2-2; TRBD2 aligns across 12 bases. Per germline, CDR1 SGHTA and CDR2 FQGNSA. The J segment lost 6 bases and the V segment lost 6 bases, leaving 8 bases of the junction unmatched. CDR3 length equals 16 residues.

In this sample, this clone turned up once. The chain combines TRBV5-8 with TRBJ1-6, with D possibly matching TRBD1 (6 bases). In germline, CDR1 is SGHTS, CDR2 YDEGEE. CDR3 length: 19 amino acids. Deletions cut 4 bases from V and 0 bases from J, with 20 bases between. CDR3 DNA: TGTGCCAGCAGCAAGACAGGCAGGACCTATAGCTCCTATAATTCACCCCTCCACTTT. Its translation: CASSKTGRTYSSYNSPLHF.